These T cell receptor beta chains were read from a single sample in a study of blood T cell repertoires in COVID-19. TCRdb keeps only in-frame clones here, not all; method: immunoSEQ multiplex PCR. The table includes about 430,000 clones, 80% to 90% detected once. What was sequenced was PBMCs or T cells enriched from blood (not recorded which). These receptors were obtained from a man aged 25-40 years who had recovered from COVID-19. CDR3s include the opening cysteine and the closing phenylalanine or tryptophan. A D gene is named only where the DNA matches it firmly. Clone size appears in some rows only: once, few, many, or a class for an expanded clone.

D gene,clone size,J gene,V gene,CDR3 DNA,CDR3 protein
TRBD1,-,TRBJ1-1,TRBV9,TGTGCCAGCAGCGTAACCTTCGCTGGCAGGGGGGACACTGAAGCTTTCTTT,CASSVTFAGRGDTEAFF
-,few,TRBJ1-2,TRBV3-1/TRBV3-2,TGTGCCAGCAGCGCGACTGACTGGGGCTACACCTTC,CASSATDWGYTF
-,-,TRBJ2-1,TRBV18,TGTGCCAGCTCACCAGTGGCACAAGAGCAGTTCTTC,CASSPVAQEQFF
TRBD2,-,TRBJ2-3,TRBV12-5,TGTGCTAGTGGTCCCTCAGCGGGAGCGGTCACAGATACGCAGTATTTT,CASGPSAGAVTDTQYF
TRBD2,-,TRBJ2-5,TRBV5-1,TGCGCCAGCAGCTTCCCGGACAACGTCGGACTAGCGGGAGCGGAACTAGAGACCCAGTACTTC,CASSFPDNVGLAGAELETQYF
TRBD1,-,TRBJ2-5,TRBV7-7,TGTGCTAGCAGCCCCGGGACAGGGGTCGGAGAGACCCAGTACTTC,CASSPGTGVGETQYF
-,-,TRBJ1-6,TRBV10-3,TGTGCCATCAGTGAGGTCCAAATTCAACCCCTCCACTTT,CAISEVQIQPLHF
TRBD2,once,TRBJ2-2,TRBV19,TGTGCCAGTATGGGCTATAGCGGGAGTGGGACCGGGGAGCTGTTTTTT,CASMGYSGSGTGELFF
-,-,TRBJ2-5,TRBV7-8,TGTGCCAGCACCTCCGGGACAACCGAGACCCAGTACTTC,CASTSGTTETQYF
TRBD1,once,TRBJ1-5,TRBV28,TGTGCCAGCAGTGACGGACAGGGGGCCCTGCAGCCCCAGCATTTT,CASSDGQGALQPQHF
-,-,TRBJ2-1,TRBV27,TGTGCCAGCCAGACTGGATACAATGAGCAGTTCTTC,CASQTGYNEQFF
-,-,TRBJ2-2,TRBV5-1,TGCGCCAGCGGGTCAGCCCGACGAGGTTTAGGGGAGCTGTTTTTT,CASGSARRGLGELFF
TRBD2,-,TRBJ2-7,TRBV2,TGTGCCAGCGCAGACGGGAGGAGAGGGGAGTACTTC,CASADGRRGEYF
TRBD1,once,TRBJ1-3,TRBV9,TGTGCCAGCGGACAGGCGAGCTCTGGAAACACCATATATTTT,CASGQASSGNTIYF
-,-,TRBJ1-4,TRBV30,TGTGCCTTGAACAGGGATGAAAAACTGTTTTTT,CALNRDEKLFF
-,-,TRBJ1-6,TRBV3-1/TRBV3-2,TGTGCCAGCAGCCCTCTGGCAGGGGATGAATCACCCCTCCACTTT,CASSPLAGDESPLHF
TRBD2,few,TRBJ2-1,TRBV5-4,TGTGCCAGCAGCTTGGGCGGGAGCTCCTACAATGAGCAGTTCTTC,CASSLGGSSYNEQFF
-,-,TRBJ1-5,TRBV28,TGTGCCAGCAGTTTATATTCAGGGAAGGGGAATCAGCCCCAGCATTTT,CASSLYSGKGNQPQHF
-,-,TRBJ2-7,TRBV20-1,TGCAGTGCTAGTCATGGGAGAGGTACCGAGCAGTACTTC,CSASHGRGTEQYF
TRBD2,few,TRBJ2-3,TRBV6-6,TGTGCCAGCAGTCGAGGACTAGCGGGAAGCACAGATACGCAGTATTTT,CASSRGLAGSTDTQYF
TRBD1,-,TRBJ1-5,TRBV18,TGTGCCAGCTCCCCCGTCCCGGGACAGGGACTATCAAATCAGCCCCAGCATTTT,CASSPVPGQGLSNQPQHF
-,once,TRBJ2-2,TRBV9,TGTGCCAGCAGCGTAGGGGGGCGAGCCGGGGAGCTGTTTTTT,CASSVGGRAGELFF
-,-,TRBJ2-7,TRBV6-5,TGTGCCAGCAGGATGCTACGGAGTACCTACGAGCAGTACTTC,CASRMLRSTYEQYF
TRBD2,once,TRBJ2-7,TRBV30,TGTGCCTGGAGTCGAACCGGGACTAGCTCTCGGGAGCAGTACTTC,CAWSRTGTSSREQYF
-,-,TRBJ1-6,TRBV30,TGTGCCTGGAAAAGGCAGCCCCTGGGAGATTCACCCCTCCACTTT,CAWKRQPLGDSPLHF
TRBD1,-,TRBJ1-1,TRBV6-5,TGTGCCAGCAGATCACAGGGGTGGGCTTTCTTT,CASRSQGWAFF
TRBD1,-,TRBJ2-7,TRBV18,TGTGCCAGCTCACGAGGGACAGAACACGGGTATAGGTACTTC,CASSRGTEHGYRYF
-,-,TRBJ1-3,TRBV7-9,TGTGCCAGCAGCTTAGGGGAGGGTCGCGGAAACACCATATATTTT,CASSLGEGRGNTIYF
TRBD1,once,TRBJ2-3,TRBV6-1,TGTGCCAGCAGTGAAGGACAGGGGTCAGATACGCAGTATTTT,CASSEGQGSDTQYF
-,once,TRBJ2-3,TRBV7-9,TGTGCCAGCAGTCCAAGTCATAGTCAGGCAGATACGCAGTATTTT,CASSPSHSQADTQYF
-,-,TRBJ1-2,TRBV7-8,TGTGCCAGCAGCTTAGAGGCAGCGGAGTCGTTCTATGGCTACACCTTC,CASSLEAAESFYGYTF
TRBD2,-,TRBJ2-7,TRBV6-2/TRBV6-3,TGTGCCAGCAGTCTCAGCGGGAGTGCCTACGAGCAGTACTTC,CASSLSGSAYEQYF
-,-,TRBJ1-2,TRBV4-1,TGCGCCAGCAGCCAAGAGTCCAGGGGAACCTATGGCTACACCTTC,CASSQESRGTYGYTF
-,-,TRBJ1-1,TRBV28,TGTGCCAGCAGTACTTGGACAGCCGACACTGAAGCTTTCTTT,CASSTWTADTEAFF
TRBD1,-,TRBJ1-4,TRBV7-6,TGTGCCAGCAGCCAAGGACAGGGCGGTGAAAAACTGTTTTTT,CASSQGQGGEKLFF
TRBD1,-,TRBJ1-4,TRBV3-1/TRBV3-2,TGTGCCAGCAGCCCATACGCCGGGACAGTAGGCGAAAAACTGTTTTTT,CASSPYAGTVGEKLFF
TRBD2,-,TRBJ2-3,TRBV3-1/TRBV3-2,TGTGCCAGCAGCCAAGACTTAGCGGGAGGGTCAGATACGCAGTATTTT,CASSQDLAGGSDTQYF
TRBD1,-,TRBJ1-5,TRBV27,TGTGCCAGCAGTCACCGGGACAGGGGCAATCAGCCCCAGCATTTT,CASSHRDRGNQPQHF
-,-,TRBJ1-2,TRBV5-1,TGCGCCAGCAGTGGGGAGGTCGATCGGGGCTACACCTTC,CASSGEVDRGYTF
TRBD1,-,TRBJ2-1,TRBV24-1,TGTGCCACCAGTGACTACGGACAGGGGGGCAATGAGCAGTTCTTC,CATSDYGQGGNEQFF
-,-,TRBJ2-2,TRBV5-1,TGCGCCAGCAGCTTGATCCAGAACACCGGGGAGCTGTTTTTT,CASSLIQNTGELFF
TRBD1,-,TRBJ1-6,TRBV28,TGTGCCAGCAGATTAACAGGGGCGGGTAGCTCACCCCTCCACTTT,CASRLTGAGSSPLHF
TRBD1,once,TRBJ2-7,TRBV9,TGTGCCAGCAGCGCGGGACAGGGGATCTACGAGCAGTACTTC,CASSAGQGIYEQYF
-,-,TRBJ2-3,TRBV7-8,TGTGCCAGCAGCGACCGCCGGGACTCCCTCGGAGATACGCAGTATTTT,CASSDRRDSLGDTQYF
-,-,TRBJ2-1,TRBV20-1,TGCAGTGGAAGACAGAACAATGAGCAGTTCTTC,CSGRQNNEQFF
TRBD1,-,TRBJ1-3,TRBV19,TGTGCCAGTAGTATGGGTAATACAGGGGACTCTGGAAACACCATATATTTT,CASSMGNTGDSGNTIYF
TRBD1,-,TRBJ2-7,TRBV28,TGTGCCAGCAGGATACAGGGGGCCTACGAGCAGTACTTC,CASRIQGAYEQYF
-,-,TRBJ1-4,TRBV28,TGTGCCAGCAGTGGAAACACAGCCGCAACTAATGAAAAACTGTTTTTT,CASSGNTAATNEKLFF
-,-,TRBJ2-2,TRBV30,TGTGCCTGCGCTCGAGGGCTGAACACCGGGGAGCTGTTTTTT,CACARGLNTGELFF
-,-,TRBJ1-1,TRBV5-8,TGTGCCAGCAGCTTGTTCAATGGGGGCGGCACTGAAGCTTTCTTT,CASSLFNGGGTEAFF
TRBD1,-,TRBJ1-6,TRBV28,TGTGCCAGCAGGCCAGGGGGCATCGGTTCACCCCTCCACTTT,CASRPGGIGSPLHF
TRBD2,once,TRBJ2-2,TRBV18,TGTGCCAGCTCACCAAGCGGGGCGAACACCGGGGAGCTGTTTTTT,CASSPSGANTGELFF
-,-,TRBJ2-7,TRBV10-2,TGCGCCAGCAGTGTGGGCAGGGGCCTACCCTACGAGCAGTACTTC,CASSVGRGLPYEQYF